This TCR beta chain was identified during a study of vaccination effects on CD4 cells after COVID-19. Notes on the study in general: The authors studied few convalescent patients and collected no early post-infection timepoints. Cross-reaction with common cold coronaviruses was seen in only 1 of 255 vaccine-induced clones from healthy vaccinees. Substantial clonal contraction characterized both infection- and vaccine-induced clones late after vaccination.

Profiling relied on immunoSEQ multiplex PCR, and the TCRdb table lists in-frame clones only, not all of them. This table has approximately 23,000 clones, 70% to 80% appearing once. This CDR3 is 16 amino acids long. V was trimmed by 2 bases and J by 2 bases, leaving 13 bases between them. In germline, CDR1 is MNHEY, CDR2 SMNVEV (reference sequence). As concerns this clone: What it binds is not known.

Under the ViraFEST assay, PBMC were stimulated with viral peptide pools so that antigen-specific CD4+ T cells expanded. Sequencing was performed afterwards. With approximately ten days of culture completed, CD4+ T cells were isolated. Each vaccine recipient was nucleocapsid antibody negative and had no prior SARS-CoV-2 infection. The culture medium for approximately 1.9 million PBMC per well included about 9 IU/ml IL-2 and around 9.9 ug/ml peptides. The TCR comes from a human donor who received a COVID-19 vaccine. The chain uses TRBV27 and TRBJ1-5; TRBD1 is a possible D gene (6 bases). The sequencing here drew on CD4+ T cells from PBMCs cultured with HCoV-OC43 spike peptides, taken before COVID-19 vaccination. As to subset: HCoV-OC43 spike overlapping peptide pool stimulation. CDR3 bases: TGTGCCAGCAGTTTAATTTGGGGGGCGGGCAATCAGCCCCAGCATTTT. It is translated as CASSLIWGAGNQPQHF.